This section outlines one T cell receptor beta chain sequence together with its context. Its target is unknown. The sample comes from a study of T cell responses to AZD1222 COVID-19 vaccine. Turning to the study itself: Pooling covered second doses at about 4 or about 12 weeks.

Study conclusions and caveats: Repertoires were collected only later (after the peak T cell response had occurred). The breadth and depth of Spike-specific TCRs increased once two AZD1222 doses had been given.

This table comes from immunoSEQ multiplex PCR, and its TCRdb copy is limited to in-frame clones, with some not included. The sample has about 56,000 clones, over 75% seen once. Germline CDR1 MDHEN, CDR2 SYDVKM. V was pared by 6 bases and J by 4 bases, with 4 bases of the junction left unmatched. The CDR3 spans 13 residues. The sequence was collected from an adult in good health. J is TRBJ1-2 and V is TRBV28; TRBD1 agrees at 8 bases. Sequencing was performed on peripheral blood, taken on day 0 of AZD1222 vaccination. The CDR3 spells CASRLTGGYGYTF. CDR3 bases: TGTGCCAGCAGGCTCACAGGGGGCTATGGCTACACCTTC.